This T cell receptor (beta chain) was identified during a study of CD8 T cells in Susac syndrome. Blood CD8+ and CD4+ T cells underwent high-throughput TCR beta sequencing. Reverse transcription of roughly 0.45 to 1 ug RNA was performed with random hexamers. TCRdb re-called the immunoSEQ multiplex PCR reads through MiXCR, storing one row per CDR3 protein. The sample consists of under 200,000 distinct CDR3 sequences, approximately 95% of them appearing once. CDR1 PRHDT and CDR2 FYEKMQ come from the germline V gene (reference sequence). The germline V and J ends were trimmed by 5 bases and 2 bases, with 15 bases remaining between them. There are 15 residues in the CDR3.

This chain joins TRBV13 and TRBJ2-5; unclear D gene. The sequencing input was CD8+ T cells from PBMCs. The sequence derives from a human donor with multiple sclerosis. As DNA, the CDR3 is TGTGCCAGCAGCCGACCGGGCCCAGTTCAAGAGACCCAGTACTTC. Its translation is CASSRPGPVQETQYF.